Listed below are T cell receptor beta chains from one sample, sequenced in a study of blood T cell repertoires in COVID-19. Sequenced by immunoSEQ multiplex PCR; TCRdb stores in-frame clones only, minus some. The table has 4,900 or so clones, about 76% seen once; the top ten hold roughly a third. The sample taken for sequencing was peripheral blood. These TCRs come from a human donor in a cohort sampled during active COVID-19. Both conserved end residues are part of each CDR3. D genes are given only for firm matches. Where a row states a size, it is once, few, many or the class of an expanded clone; other rows omit it.

size	V	J	D	CDR3	DNA
NA	TRBV28	TRBJ2-7	TRBD1	CATNTGTVIYEQYF	TGTGCCACGAATACCGGGACAGTTATCTACGAGCAGTACTTC
NA	TRBV6-5	TRBJ2-7	NA	CASSYRSSATYEQYF	TGTGCCAGCAGTTACCGGTCTAGCGCGACCTACGAGCAGTACTTC
NA	TRBV12-3/TRBV12-4	TRBJ1-1	NA	CASSLRRTEAFF	TGTGCCAGCAGTTTAAGGAGGACTGAAGCTTTCTTT
once	TRBV2	TRBJ2-5	TRBD2	CASSAGSGGGQETQYF	TGTGCCAGCAGTGCGGGTAGCGGGGGGGGGCAAGAGACCCAGTACTTC
NA	TRBV7-2	TRBJ2-7	NA	CASSFASDEQYF	TGTGCCAGCAGCTTTGCGTCGGACGAGCAGTACTTC
medium-sized	TRBV7-2	TRBJ2-2	NA	CASSFGQPPPATNTGELFF	TGTGCCAGCAGCTTCGGACAGCCCCCGCCCGCGACGAACACCGGGGAGCTGTTTTTT
NA	TRBV5-4	TRBJ1-3	NA	CASSPHSSGNTIYF	TGTGCCAGCAGCCCTCATAGCTCTGGAAACACCATATATTTT
NA	TRBV4-3	TRBJ2-1	TRBD2	CASSLGLAGTNEQFF	TGCGCCAGCAGCCTGGGACTAGCGGGGACGAATGAGCAGTTCTTC
once	TRBV14	TRBJ2-5	NA	CASSHVGGAGETQYF	TGTGCCAGCAGCCACGTGGGGGGGGCTGGAGAGACCCAGTACTTC
NA	TRBV19	TRBJ1-2	NA	CASSISLGENYGYTF	TGTGCCAGTAGTATTAGCCTGGGAGAGAACTATGGCTACACCTTC
NA	TRBV27	TRBJ2-1	TRBD2	CASSGTSGAYNEQFF	TGTGCCAGCAGTGGCACTAGCGGGGCCTACAATGAGCAGTTCTTC
few	TRBV6-6	TRBJ2-7	NA	CASSYEGDSYEQYF	TGTGCCAGCAGTTACGAAGGCGACTCTTACGAGCAGTACTTC
medium-sized	TRBV19	TRBJ1-1	NA	CASSMSISTEAFF	TGTGCCAGTAGTATGAGCATTAGCACTGAAGCTTTCTTT
NA	TRBV29-1	TRBJ1-1	NA	CSVPEGRPGAEAFF	TGCAGCGTTCCCGAGGGGCGGCCAGGGGCTGAAGCTTTCTTT
NA	TRBV2	TRBJ2-7	NA	CASGGPFSYEQYF	TGTGCCAGCGGTGGGCCCTTCTCCTACGAGCAGTACTTC
NA	TRBV9	TRBJ2-7	NA	CASSVAYRDEQYF	TGTGCCAGCAGCGTAGCCTACAGGGACGAGCAGTACTTC
few	TRBV25-1	TRBJ1-6	NA	CASHGVAGTRSPLHF	TGTGCCAGCCACGGGGTGGCAGGGACTCGTTCACCCCTCCACTTT
NA	TRBV5-4	TRBJ2-5	TRBD1	CASRRDRGFKETQYF	TGTGCCAGCAGACGGGACAGGGGGTTCAAGGAGACCCAGTACTTC
NA	TRBV6-2/TRBV6-3	TRBJ2-1	NA	CASSYSRVYNEQFF	TGTGCCAGCAGTTACTCCAGGGTTTACAATGAGCAGTTCTTC
NA	TRBV14	TRBJ1-1	TRBD1	CASARQGIGNTEAFF	TGTGCCAGCGCCCGACAGGGGATCGGGAACACTGAAGCTTTCTTT
NA	TRBV7-3	TRBJ1-2	NA	CASSLREGVGYTF	TGTGCCAGCAGCCTCCGGGAGGGGGTCGGCTACACCTTC
few	TRBV6-6	TRBJ2-7	TRBD2	CASSWTSGGHEQYF	TGTGCCAGCAGTTGGACTAGCGGTGGCCACGAGCAGTACTTC
NA	TRBV19	TRBJ1-6	NA	CASSSWTSNSPLHF	TGTGCCAGTAGTTCGTGGACTTCAAATTCACCCCTCCACTTT
once	TRBV18	TRBJ1-6	NA	CASSLSGERSPLHF	TGTGCCAGCTCACTCTCAGGGGAGAGATCACCCCTCCACTTT
few	TRBV29-1	TRBJ1-2	NA	CSVERGSIYGYTF	TGCAGCGTTGAAAGGGGATCGATCTATGGCTACACCTTC
once	TRBV6-5	TRBJ1-5	NA	CASSYRGSNQPQHF	TGTGCCAGCAGTTACCGGGGTAGCAATCAGCCCCAGCATTTT
NA	TRBV2	TRBJ1-4	NA	CASRVGRLNEKLFF	TGTGCCAGCAGGGTTGGTCGACTTAATGAAAAACTGTTTTTT
NA	TRBV6-2/TRBV6-3	TRBJ1-2	NA	CASSSDQGVYGYTF	TGTGCCAGCAGTTCGGACCAAGGGGTCTATGGCTACACCTTC
NA	TRBV14	TRBJ2-7	NA	CASSPQGISYEQYF	TGTGCCAGCAGCCCGCAGGGTATCTCCTACGAGCAGTACTTC
NA	TRBV9	TRBJ2-7	NA	CASSDPYTPSEQYF	TGTGCCAGCAGCGACCCTTACACCCCATCCGAGCAGTACTTC
NA	TRBV9	TRBJ2-1	TRBD1	CASSVQGESTKFF	TGTGCCAGCAGCGTCCAGGGGGAGTCAACAAAATTCTTC
NA	TRBV25-1	TRBJ1-1	TRBD1	CASSNTGGNTEAFF	TGTGCCAGCAGTAATACAGGGGGGAACACTGAAGCTTTCTTT
NA	TRBV6-2/TRBV6-3	TRBJ2-3	NA	CASSLLADTQYF	TGTGCCAGCAGTTTGTTAGCAGATACGCAGTATTTT
NA	TRBV13	TRBJ2-5	TRBD2	CASSPRGLAAQETQYF	TGTGCCAGCAGCCCCAGGGGACTAGCGGCCCAAGAGACCCAGTACTTC
NA	TRBV9	TRBJ1-5	NA	CASSVGLNQPQHF	TGTGCCAGCAGCGTAGGACTCAATCAGCCCCAGCATTTT
NA	TRBV7-3	TRBJ2-2	TRBD1	CASSLTGTRTGPTGELFF	TGTGCCAGCAGCTTAACAGGGACCCGGACAGGCCCCACCGGGGAGCTGTTTTTT
NA	TRBV11-2	TRBJ1-1	NA	CASRRGLGYTEAFF	TGTGCCAGCCGTCGGGGATTGGGGTACACTGAAGCTTTCTTT
NA	TRBV9	TRBJ1-1	NA	CASSVRGNGNTEAFF	TGTGCCAGCAGCGTTAGGGGAAACGGGAACACTGAAGCTTTCTTT
NA	TRBV3-1/TRBV3-2	TRBJ1-2	NA	CASSQDSRGRVDGYTF	TGTGCCAGCAGCCAAGATTCAAGAGGGAGGGTCGATGGCTACACCTTC
few	TRBV10-3	TRBJ1-2	TRBD1	CAITRGQLYGYTF	TGTGCCATCACCCGGGGACAGCTTTATGGCTACACCTTC
NA	TRBV29-1	TRBJ2-5	NA	CSVDPSQETQYF	TGCAGCGTTGACCCCAGTCAAGAGACCCAGTACTTC
NA	TRBV2	TRBJ2-3	TRBD2	CASSEEEYGLAYDTQYF	TGTGCCAGCAGTGAAGAAGAATACGGACTAGCATACGATACGCAGTATTTT
NA	TRBV5-1	TRBJ1-4	NA	CASSFGVEGEKLFF	TGCGCCAGCAGTTTTGGGGTAGAGGGTGAAAAACTGTTTTTT
NA	TRBV7-6	TRBJ1-1	NA	CASSLPMAGDTEAFF	TGTGCCAGCAGCCTTCCTATGGCAGGGGACACTGAAGCTTTCTTT
NA	TRBV11-1	TRBJ2-5	TRBD2	CATQRGTGETQYF	TGTGCCACCCAGCGGGGGACGGGGGAGACCCAGTACTTC
NA	TRBV9	TRBJ1-3	NA	CARLGVSGNTIYF	TGTGCCAGATTAGGGGTCTCCGGAAACACCATATATTTT